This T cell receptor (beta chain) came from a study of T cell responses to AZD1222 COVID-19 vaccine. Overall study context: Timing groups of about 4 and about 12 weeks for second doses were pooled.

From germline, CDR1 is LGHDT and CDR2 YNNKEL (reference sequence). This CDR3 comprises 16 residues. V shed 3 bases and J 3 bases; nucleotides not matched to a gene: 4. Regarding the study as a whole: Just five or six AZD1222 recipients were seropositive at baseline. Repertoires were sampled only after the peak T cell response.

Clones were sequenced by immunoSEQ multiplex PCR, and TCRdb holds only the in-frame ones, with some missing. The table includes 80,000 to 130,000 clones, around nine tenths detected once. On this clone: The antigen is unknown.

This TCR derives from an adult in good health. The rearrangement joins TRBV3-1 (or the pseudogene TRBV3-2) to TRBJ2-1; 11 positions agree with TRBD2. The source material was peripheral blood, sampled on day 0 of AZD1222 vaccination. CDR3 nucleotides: TGTGCCAGCAGCCAGAGACTAGCGGGGTTCTACAATGAGCAGTTCTTC. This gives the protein CASSQRLAGFYNEQFF.